This record covers a single T cell receptor (beta chain). Its antigen is as yet unknown. This entry is derived from a study of long-term antiretroviral therapy in people with HIV. Whole-study context: The 2015 immediate-ART recommendation was preceded by the earliest samples by about a decade.

Study-level points and caveats: The data indicate that diversity increased after ART but remained below transplant donor controls.

V lost 7 bases and J lost 1, with 16 bases in between. The CDR3 runs to 16 residues. Per the germline V gene, CDR1 is ENHRY and CDR2 is SYGVKD. The authors ran the immunoSEQ assay, v3.0, at survey level. This table comes from immunoSEQ multiplex PCR, and its TCRdb copy is limited to in-frame clones, with some not included. The sample lists about 42,000 clones; around nine tenths were seen once. Donors each had at least one pre-ART PBMC sample and at least two post-ART ones. J is TRBJ2-2 and V is TRBV10-3; D may be TRBD1 (6 bases). The source of this sequence is a woman aged 50 to 60 with HIV. The sequencing used unsorted PBMCs, collected 0.1 years before starting antiretroviral therapy. Written as DNA, the CDR3 is TGTGCCATCAAGGATATAAAACAGGGGAACACCGGGGAGCTGTTTTTT. Translated: CAIKDIKQGNTGELFF.